This T cell receptor (beta chain) was recovered during a study of blood T cell repertoires in COVID-19. As for the study in general: In each case, the material was cDNA or gDNA derived from T cells, B-cell-depleted T cells, or PBMCs.

The protocol was immunoSEQ multiplex PCR, while the TCRdb copy is restricted to in-frame clones and leaves out a portion. The sample records 200,000 to 300,000 clones, 88% being singletons. This receptor was identified in a woman between 35 and 50 years old with acute COVID-19. The sample taken for sequencing was PBMCs or T cells enriched from blood (not recorded which).

CDR3 coding DNA: TGTGCCAGAGACACATCCTACGAGCAGTACTTC. Protein product: CARDTSYEQYF. The chain has TRBV9 and TRBJ2-7, with D hard to call. V was pared by 8 bases and J by 1 base, with 7 bases between. The CDR3 sequence is 11 residues long. Germline V gives CDR1 SGDLS, CDR2 YYNGEE. Filled out from reference TRBV9 and TRBJ2-7, the complete variable domain reads DSGVTQTPKHLITATGQRVTLRCSPRSGDLSVYWYQQSLDQGLQFLIQYYNGEERAKGNILERFSAQQFPDLHSELNLSSLELGDSALYFCARDTSYEQYFGPGTRLTVT.